One sample yielded the 9 T cell receptor beta chains listed below, sequenced in a study of T-cell reconstitution after alpha-beta-depleted transplantation in children. The TCRbeta library incorporated unique molecular identifiers. Each CDR3 protein gets one entry after TCRdb re-called the PCR reads with MiXCR. This sample has about 610,000 distinct CDR3 sequences, with roughly a tenth found just once. This specimen was PBMCs from the stem cell graft donor, taken from the stem cell graft. These receptors originate from a human donor who donated a stem cell graft to a child with acute myeloid leukemia.

This clonotype was counted many times. This chain links TRBV10-3 with TRBJ2-7, with 10 bases fitting TRBD2. V was clipped by 0 bases and J by 3 bases; unmatched bases: 8. Germline CDR1 reads ENHRY; CDR2 reads SYGVKD. The CDR3 length is 17 residues. In nucleotides, the CDR3 is TGTGCCATCAGTGAGTCGAAGACTAGCGGGTCCATCTACGAGCAGTACTTC. Its protein is CAISESKTSGSIYEQYF.

This clonotype was counted only a few times. The chain recombines TRBV4-2 with TRBJ2-1; 9 bases are a match to TRBD2. V dropped 4 bases and J dropped 9; count of bases not matched to a gene: 13. The CDR3 consists of 16 residues. CDR1 is LGHNA, CDR2 YNFKEQ, per germline. CDR3 residues: CASSPFPGLAGVEQFF. The CDR3 DNA reads as TGTGCCAGCAGCCCGTTCCCGGGACTAGCAGGGGTTGAGCAGTTCTTC.

The J gene is TRBJ2-5, the V gene TRBV20-1; TRBD1 aligns across 7 bases. V lost 5 bases, J lost 4 bases, and 13 bases stayed unmatched. The CDR3 runs 15 residues. Germline CDR1 DFQATT, CDR2 SNEGSKA (reference sequence). The CDR3 reads CSAARQGRYPETQYF. The CDR3 DNA reads as TGCAGTGCTGCAAGACAGGGACGATACCCAGAGACCCAGTACTTC.

In its sample, this clonotype was seen many times. The rearrangement joins TRBV7-2 to TRBJ2-2; D may be TRBD1 (6 bases). Germline lookup yields CDR1 SGHTA and CDR2 FQGNSA. The CDR3 covers 16 residues. Trimming took off 4 bases at V and 3 bases at J, with 15 bases between the two ends. CDR3 region: CASSSGQRSYTGELFF. The CDR3 DNA sequence: TGTGCCAGCAGCTCTGGACAGCGGAGCTACACCGGGGAGCTGTTTTTT. Full variable domain (outside the CDR3, taken from reference TRBV7-2 and TRBJ2-2): GAGVSQSPSNKVTEKGKDVELRCDPISGHTALYWYRQSLGQGLEFLIYFQGNSAPDKSGLPSDRFSAERTGGSVSTLTIQRTQQEDSAVYLCASSSGQRSYTGELFFGEGSRLTVL.

This clonotype has at least ten counts. J is TRBJ2-1 and V is TRBV10-3, with D maybe TRBD2 (5 bases). Germline CDR1 ENHRY, CDR2 SYGVKD. Deletions cut 7 bases from V and 0 bases from J, with 16 bases between. The CDR3 has 16 amino acids. The CDR3 spells CAITPTDSRSYNEQFF. CDR3 in DNA: TGTGCCATCACCCCGACGGACTCCCGCTCCTACAATGAGCAGTTCTTC.

For the CDR3, the DNA is TGCAGTGCTAGAGATCAAGGGGCCAACGTCCTGACTTTC. Translation gives CSARDQGANVLTF. V usage is TRBV20-1 and J usage is TRBJ2-6; D not certain. Germline V gene data show CDR1 as DFQATT and CDR2 as SNEGSKA (reference sequence). The CDR3 length is 13 residues. Trimming shortened V by 0 bases and J by 4 bases, and 4 bases separated the two germline ends.

CDR3 bases: TGCAGTGCGGTCAGGGAGGGTACAGCTTTCTTT. Its protein product is CSAVREGTAFF. This chain connects TRBV20-1 to TRBJ1-1; maybe TRBD1 (5 bases). The CDR3 runs 11 residues. Germline CDR1 and CDR2: DFQATT and SNEGSKA (reference sequence). The V and J ends lost 6 bases and 10 bases respectively, with 15 bases between them.

This clonotype was observed at least ten times. The chain has TRBV20-1 and TRBJ2-5; a possible D gene is TRBD2 (5 bases). V was shortened by 0 bases and J by 3 bases, with 14 bases between the two germline ends. The CDR3 sequence is 15 residues long. The germline V gene encodes CDR1 DFQATT and CDR2 SNEGSKA (reference sequence). In DNA, the CDR3 is TGCAGTGCTAGAGACCTCCTTGGGAGCGAAGAGACCCAGTACTTC. Protein product: CSARDLLGSEETQYF.

This clonotype was recorded at least ten times. The rearrangement links TRBV12-3 or TRBV12-4 to TRBJ2-7; D is possibly TRBD2 (6 bases). The CDR3 spans 14 residues. Trimming removed 4 bases from V and 0 bases from J, with 10 bases in between. In DNA, the CDR3 is TGTGCCAGCAGTTCCTCCGGGGGCTCCTACGAGCAGTACTTC. As protein: CASSSSGGSYEQYF.